These 26 T cell receptor beta chains were sequenced from one sample in a study of CXCR3-negative and CXCR3-positive naive CD8 T cells. Findings of the study overall: Compared with CXCR3-negative naive cells, CXCR3-positive naive cells showed more hydrophobic TRB CDR3s.

These TCRs are of unknown antigen specificity. UMI-labeled TRB cDNA libraries were prepared by 5' RACE. No DNA is given; TCRdb re-called the 5' RACE reads and lists each CDR3 protein once. The sample yields about 130,000 distinct CDR3 sequences, of which the top ten take up about 0.61%. Sequencing input: naive CXCR3+ CD8+ T cells from blood. Subset specified: CD45RO-CCR7+CD27+CD95- naive CD8+ T cells expressing CXCR3 (TNR3+). Source of these receptors: a human donor in good health. Some clones in this sample may be carry-over from other donors' samples.

The genes are TRBV28 and TRBJ2-1; the D call from TCRdb, TRBD1, cannot be confirmed without DNA. Germline assignment: CDR1 MDHEN and CDR2 SYDVKM. This CDR3 spans 15 amino acids. This CDR3 reads CASSLLSGAYNEQFF.

V usage is TRBV5-1 and J usage is TRBJ2-1; the TCRdb call, TRBD1, lacks DNA for checking. Looked up from germline, CDR1 is SGHRS and CDR2 is YFSETQ. The CDR3 consists of 14 residues. CDR3 sequence reads: CASSLAGQYNEQFF.

CDR3 sequence reads: CAISYSLTLTYEAFF. This chain uses TRBV10-3 with TRBJ1-1. This CDR3 is built from 15 residues. Germline CDR1 is ENHRY and CDR2 is SYGVKD.

The CDR3 sequence is CASSQEPGRYDADTQYF. This chain connects TRBV4-3 to TRBJ2-3; TCRdb picks TRBD1, but there is no DNA to check that call. In germline, CDR1 is LGHNA, CDR2 YSLEER. This CDR3 region has 17 residues.

J is TRBJ1-1 and V is TRBV9; lacking DNA, the TRBD1 call made by TCRdb goes unchecked. CDR1 is SGDLS and CDR2 is YYNGEE in the germline V gene. This CDR3 has 15 residues. The CDR3 protein is CASSPGQELSTEAFF.

The chain is built from TRBV6-5 and TRBJ1-5; TCRdb names TRBD1, which stays unverified in the absence of DNA. Germline lookup yields CDR1 MNHEY and CDR2 SVGAGI. CDR3 length: 15 amino acids. CDR3 sequence reads: CASRTFGGQNQPQHF.

The chain has TRBV12-2 and TRBJ2-1; lacking DNA, the TRBD2 call made by TCRdb goes unchecked. TRBV12-2 is recorded as a pseudogene. CDR3 size: 16 residues. CDR3 residues: CASRLACGRIDNEQFF.

The chain couples TRBV14 to TRBJ1-1. This CDR3 contains 15 residues. Per germline, CDR1 SGHDN and CDR2 FVKESK. CDR3 residues: CASSQGGSVEGEAFF.

The V gene is TRBV24-1, the J gene TRBJ2-2; TCRdb picks TRBD1, but there is no DNA to check that call. Germline-derived CDR1 and CDR2 are KGHDR and SFDVKD. CDR3 length: 16 residues. The CDR3 sequence: CATSEGDRALTGELFF.

The chain links TRBV15 to TRBJ2-3; TCRdb's assignment of TRBD2 cannot be checked, as there is no DNA. The CDR3 is 16 amino acids. Germline CDR1 reads LNHNV; CDR2 reads YYDKDF (reference sequence). The CDR3 spells CATSSPASGGTDTQYF. The whole variable domain, filled in from reference TRBV15 and TRBJ2-3, reads DAMVIQNPRYQVTQFGKPVTLSCSQTLNHNVMYWYQQKSSQAPKLLFHYYDKDFNNEADTPDNFQSRRPNTSFCFLDIRSPGLGDTAMYLCATSSPASGGTDTQYFGPGTRLTVL.

The chain joins TRBV19 to TRBJ2-1; the TRBD1 assignment by TCRdb is unverifiable without DNA. Germline CDR1 LNHDA, CDR2 SQIVND (reference sequence). This CDR3 contains 12 residues. This CDR3 reads CASAASGNEQFF. The complete variable domain, with remaining parts taken from reference TRBV19 and TRBJ2-1, reads DGGITQSPKYLFRKEGQNVTLSCEQNLNHDAMYWYRQDPGQGLRLIYYSQIVNDFQKGDIAEGYSVSREKKESFPLTVTSAQKNPTAFYLCASAASGNEQFFGPGTRLTVL.

V usage is TRBV27 and J usage is TRBJ2-1. Germline assignment: CDR1 MNHEY and CDR2 SMNVEV (reference sequence). The CDR3 contains 14 residues. CDR3 loop: CASKLSLYGNEQFF.

This chain links TRBV2 with TRBJ2-5; TCRdb calls TRBD2, which cannot be checked without DNA. There are 18 residues in the CDR3. Germline V CDR1 and CDR2: SNHLY, FYNNEI. CDR3 protein: CASSEDLARAPYQETQYF.

This chain joins TRBV14 and TRBJ1-4. The CDR3 length is 13 residues. The germline V gene has CDR1 SGHDN and CDR2 FVKESK. CDR3 loop: CASSQTRNEKLFF.

The chain couples TRBV12-3 or TRBV12-4 to TRBJ2-5; TCRdb's D call of TRBD2 is untestable without DNA. This CDR3 region has 13 residues. CDR3 loop: CASSPSGEETQYF.

V gene TRBV7-9 combines with J gene TRBJ1-2; checking the TCRdb D call of TRBD1 is not possible without DNA. The length of the CDR3 is 13 residues. Germline CDR1 SEHNR, CDR2 FQNEAQ (reference sequence). Here the CDR3 reads CASSTQGNYGYTF.

The chain has TRBV21-1 and TRBJ2-3; TCRdb selects TRBD2, and the lack of DNA leaves this call unchecked. TRBV21-1 is a known pseudogene. This CDR3 comprises 15 residues. The CDR3 sequence is CASSKTSGGEDTQYF.

The chain employs TRBV20-1 and TRBJ2-7; without DNA, the TCRdb call of TRBD1 cannot be checked. This CDR3 is 15 amino acids long. Germline CDR1 and CDR2: DFQATT and SNEGSKA (reference sequence). The CDR3 region is CSAQERTGISYEQYF.

This chain joins TRBV6-5 and TRBJ1-1; TCRdb's assignment of TRBD1 cannot be checked, as there is no DNA. The CDR3 spans 14 residues. Germline V CDR1 and CDR2: MNHEY, SVGAGI. This CDR3 is CASSSDRGGTEAFF.

The chain links TRBV29-1 to TRBJ2-5; TCRdb names TRBD2, which stays unverified in the absence of DNA. The CDR3 runs to 12 residues. CDR1 and CDR2 (germline): SQVTM, ANQGSEA. The CDR3 is CSGENRSETQYF.

This chain uses TRBV29-1 with TRBJ2-1; TCRdb calls TRBD1, which cannot be checked without DNA. The CDR3 runs 12 residues. The germline gives CDR1 SQVTM, CDR2 ANQGSEA. The CDR3 sequence: CSVDPGFDEQFF.

The V gene is TRBV20-1, the J gene TRBJ2-7; TCRdb returns TRBD1, unconfirmable since there is no DNA. This CDR3 is built from 13 residues. CDR1 is DFQATT and CDR2 is SNEGSKA in the germline V gene (reference sequence). The CDR3 spells CSAHPDREYEQYF.

This CDR3 reads CASSDPQGADSPLHF. The chain is built from TRBV9 and TRBJ1-6; TCRdb returns TRBD1, unconfirmable since there is no DNA. CDR1 is SGDLS and CDR2 is YYNGEE in the germline V gene. The CDR3 runs to 15 residues.

This rearrangement joins TRBV12-3 or TRBV12-4 to TRBJ1-2. This CDR3 has 14 amino acids. The CDR3 is CASSLDREVYGYTF.

This chain uses TRBV7-9 with TRBJ2-5. The V gene's germline CDR1 is SEHNR and CDR2 FQNEAQ (reference sequence). This CDR3 is built from 14 residues. CDR3 amino acids: CASSPDGERETQYF.

V gene TRBV6-5 combines with J gene TRBJ2-1; the TRBD1 assignment by TCRdb is unverifiable without DNA. Per germline, CDR1 MNHEY and CDR2 SVGAGI. The CDR3 extends over 14 amino acids. The CDR3 is CASRTGTGHNEQFF.